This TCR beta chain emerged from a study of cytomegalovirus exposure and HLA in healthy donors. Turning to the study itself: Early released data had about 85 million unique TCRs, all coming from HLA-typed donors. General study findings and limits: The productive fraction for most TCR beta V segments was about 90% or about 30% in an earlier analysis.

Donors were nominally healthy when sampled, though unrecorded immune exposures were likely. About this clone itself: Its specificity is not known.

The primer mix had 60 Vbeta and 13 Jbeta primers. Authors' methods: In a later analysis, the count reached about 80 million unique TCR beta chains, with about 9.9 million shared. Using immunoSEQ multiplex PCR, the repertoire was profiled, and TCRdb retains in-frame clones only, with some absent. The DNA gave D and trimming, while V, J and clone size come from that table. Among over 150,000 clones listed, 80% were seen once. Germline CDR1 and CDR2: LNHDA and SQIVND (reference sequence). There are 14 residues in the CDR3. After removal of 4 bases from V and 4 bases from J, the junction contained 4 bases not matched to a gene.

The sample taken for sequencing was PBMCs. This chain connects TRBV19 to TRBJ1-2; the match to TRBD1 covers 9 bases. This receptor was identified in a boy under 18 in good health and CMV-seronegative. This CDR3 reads CASSTGQGPYGYTF. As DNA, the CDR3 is TGTGCCAGTAGTACAGGACAGGGGCCCTATGGCTACACCTTC.